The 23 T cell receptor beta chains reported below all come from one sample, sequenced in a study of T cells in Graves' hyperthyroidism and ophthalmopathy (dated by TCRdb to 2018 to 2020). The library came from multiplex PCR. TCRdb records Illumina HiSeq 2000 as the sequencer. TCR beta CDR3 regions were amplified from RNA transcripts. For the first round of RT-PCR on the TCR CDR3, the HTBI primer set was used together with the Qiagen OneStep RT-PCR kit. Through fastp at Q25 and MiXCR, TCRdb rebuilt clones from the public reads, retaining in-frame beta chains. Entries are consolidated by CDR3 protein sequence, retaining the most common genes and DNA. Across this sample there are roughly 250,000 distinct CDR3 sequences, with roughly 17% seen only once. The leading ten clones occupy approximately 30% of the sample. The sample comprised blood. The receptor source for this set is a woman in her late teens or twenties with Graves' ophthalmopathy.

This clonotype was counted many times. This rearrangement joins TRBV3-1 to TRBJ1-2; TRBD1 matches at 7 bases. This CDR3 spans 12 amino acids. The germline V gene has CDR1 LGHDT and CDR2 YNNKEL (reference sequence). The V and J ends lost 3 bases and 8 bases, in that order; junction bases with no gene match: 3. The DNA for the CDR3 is TGTGCCAGCAGCCAGTACAGGGGAGGCTACACCTTC. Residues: CASSQYRGGYTF.

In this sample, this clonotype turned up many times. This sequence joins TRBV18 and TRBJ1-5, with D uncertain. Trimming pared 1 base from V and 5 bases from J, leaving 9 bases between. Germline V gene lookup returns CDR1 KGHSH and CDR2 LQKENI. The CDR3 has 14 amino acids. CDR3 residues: CASSPRSGDQPQHF. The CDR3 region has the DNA TGTGCCAGCTCACCACGGAGTGGGGATCAGCCCCAGCATTTT.

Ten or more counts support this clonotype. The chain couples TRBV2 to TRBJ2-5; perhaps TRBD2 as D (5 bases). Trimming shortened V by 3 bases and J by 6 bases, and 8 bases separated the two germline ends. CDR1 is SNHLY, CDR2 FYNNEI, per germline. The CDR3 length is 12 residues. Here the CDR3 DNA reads TGTGCCAGCAGTGACCAGCGGAAGACCCAGTACTTC. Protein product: CASSDQRKTQYF.

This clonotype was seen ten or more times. The CDR3 DNA reads as TGTGCCAGCAGTTTATACGTGACTTACACCGGGGAGCTGTTTTTT. It is translated as CASSLYVTYTGELFF. The chain couples TRBV28 to TRBJ2-2; the D is unclear. V lost 1 base to trimming and J lost 3 bases, with 9 bases between them. This CDR3 spans 15 amino acids. The germline gives CDR1 MDHEN, CDR2 SYDVKM.

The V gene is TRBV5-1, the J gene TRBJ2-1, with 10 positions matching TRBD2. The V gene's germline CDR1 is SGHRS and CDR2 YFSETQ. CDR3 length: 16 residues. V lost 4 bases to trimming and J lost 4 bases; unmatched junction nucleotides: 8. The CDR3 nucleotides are TGCGCCAGCAGCATTAGCGGGGGGCCACCATACAATGAGCAGTTCTTC. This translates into CASSISGGPPYNEQFF. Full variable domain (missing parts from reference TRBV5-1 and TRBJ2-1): KAGVTQTPRYLIKTRGQQVTLSCSPISGHRSVSWYQQTPGQGLQFLFEYFSETQRNKGNFPGRFSGRQFSNSRSEMNVSTLELGDSALYLCASSISGGPPYNEQFFGPGTRLTVL.

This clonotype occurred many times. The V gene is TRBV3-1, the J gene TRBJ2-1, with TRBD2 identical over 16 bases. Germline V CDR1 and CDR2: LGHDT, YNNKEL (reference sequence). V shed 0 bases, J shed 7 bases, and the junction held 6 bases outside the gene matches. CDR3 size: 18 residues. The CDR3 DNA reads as TGTGCCAGCAGCCAAGATGGGACTAGCGGGAGGGTCTGGAATGAGCAGTTCTTC. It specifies CASSQDGTSGRVWNEQFF.

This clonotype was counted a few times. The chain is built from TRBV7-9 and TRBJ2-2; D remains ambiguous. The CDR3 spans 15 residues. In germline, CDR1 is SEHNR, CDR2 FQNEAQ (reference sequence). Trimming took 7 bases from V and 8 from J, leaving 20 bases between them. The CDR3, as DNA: TGTGCCAGCACCCCCCCAAAGCTACTTATTGGGGAGCTGTTTTTT. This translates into CASTPPKLLIGELFF.

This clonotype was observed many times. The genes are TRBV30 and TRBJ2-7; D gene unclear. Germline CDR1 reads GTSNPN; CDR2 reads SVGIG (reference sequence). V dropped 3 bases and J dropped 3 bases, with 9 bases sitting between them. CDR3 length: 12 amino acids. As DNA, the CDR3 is TGTGCCTGGAGCGCCCCATACTACGAGCAGTACTTC. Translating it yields CAWSAPYYEQYF.

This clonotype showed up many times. CDR3 in amino acids: CASSPRAGHSNQPQHF. CDR3 in DNA: TGTGCCAGCAGCCCACGGGCAGGCCATAGCAATCAGCCCCAGCATTTT. The chain links TRBV7-8 to TRBJ1-5; D remains unclear. The CDR3 runs to 16 residues. Germline V gives CDR1 SGHVS, CDR2 FQNEAQ. V lost 5 bases, J lost 0 bases, and 14 bases lay in between.

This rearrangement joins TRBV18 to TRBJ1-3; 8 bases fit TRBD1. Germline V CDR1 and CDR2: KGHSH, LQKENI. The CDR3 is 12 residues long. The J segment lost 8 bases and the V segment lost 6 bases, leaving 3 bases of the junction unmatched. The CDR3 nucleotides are TGTGCCAGCTCGACAGGGGTCGACACCATATATTTT. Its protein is CASSTGVDTIYF. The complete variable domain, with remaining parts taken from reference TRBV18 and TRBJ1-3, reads NAGVMQNPRHLVRRRGQEARLRCSPMKGHSHVYWYRQLPEEGLKFMVYLQKENIIDESGMPKERFSAEFPKEGPSILRIQQVVRGDSAAYFCASSTGVDTIYFGEGSWLTVV.

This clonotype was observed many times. The CDR3 loop is CASSFAGMNTEAFF. The CDR3 nucleotides read TGTGCCAGCAGCTTTGCAGGGATGAACACTGAAGCTTTCTTT. This chain joins TRBV7-9 and TRBJ1-1, with D perhaps matching TRBD1 (5 bases). The CDR3 runs to 14 residues. Per the germline V gene, CDR1 is SEHNR and CDR2 is FQNEAQ (reference sequence). The germline V and J ends were trimmed by 3 bases and 0 bases, with 8 bases remaining between them.

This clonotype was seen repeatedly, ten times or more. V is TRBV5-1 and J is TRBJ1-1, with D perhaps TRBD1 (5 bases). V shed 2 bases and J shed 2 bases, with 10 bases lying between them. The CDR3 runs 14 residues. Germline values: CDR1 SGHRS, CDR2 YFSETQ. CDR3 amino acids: CASSFGTDNTEAFF. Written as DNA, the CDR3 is TGCGCCAGCAGCTTCGGGACGGACAACACTGAAGCTTTCTTT.

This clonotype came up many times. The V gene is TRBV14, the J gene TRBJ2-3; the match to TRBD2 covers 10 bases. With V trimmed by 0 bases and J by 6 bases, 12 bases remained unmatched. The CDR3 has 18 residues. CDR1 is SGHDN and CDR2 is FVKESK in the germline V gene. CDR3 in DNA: TGTGCCAGCAGCCAAGATCTACGAACTAGCGGGAATGCGGATACGCAGTATTTT. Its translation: CASSQDLRTSGNADTQYF.

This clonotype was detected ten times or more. The CDR3 bases are TGCAGTGCAACCGGGACTAGCGGGAGCTCCTACAATGAGCAGTTCTTC. Translation gives CSATGTSGSSYNEQFF. The chain joins TRBV20-1 to TRBJ2-1, with TRBD2 matching 14 bases. CDR3 length: 16 amino acids. From germline, CDR1 is DFQATT and CDR2 SNEGSKA (reference sequence). Trimming at V came to 6 bases and at J to 0 bases, leaving 4 bases not matched to a gene.

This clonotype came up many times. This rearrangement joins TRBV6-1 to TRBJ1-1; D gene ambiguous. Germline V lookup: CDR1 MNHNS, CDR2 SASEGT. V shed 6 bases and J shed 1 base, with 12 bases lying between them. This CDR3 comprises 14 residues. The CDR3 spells CASSAQVPNTEAFF. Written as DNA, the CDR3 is TGTGCCAGCAGCGCGCAGGTACCGAACACTGAAGCTTTCTTT.

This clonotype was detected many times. CDR3 sequence (DNA): TGTGCCAGCAGTTTTATAGGGAGCACTGAAGCTTTCTTT. It yields the protein CASSFIGSTEAFF. This chain connects TRBV28 to TRBJ1-1; no clear D gene. The ends were cut back, 3 bases at V and 4 bases at J, with 9 bases in the middle. The CDR3 is 13 residues long. Germline V gene sequence: CDR1 MDHEN, CDR2 SYDVKM.

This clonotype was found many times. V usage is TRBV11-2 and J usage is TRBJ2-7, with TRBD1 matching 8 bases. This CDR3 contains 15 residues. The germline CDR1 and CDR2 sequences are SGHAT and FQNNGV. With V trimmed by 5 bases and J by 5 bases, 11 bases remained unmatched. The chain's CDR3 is CASSPHRDRLHEQYF. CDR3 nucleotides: TGTGCCAGCAGCCCCCACCGGGACAGGCTTCACGAGCAGTACTTC.

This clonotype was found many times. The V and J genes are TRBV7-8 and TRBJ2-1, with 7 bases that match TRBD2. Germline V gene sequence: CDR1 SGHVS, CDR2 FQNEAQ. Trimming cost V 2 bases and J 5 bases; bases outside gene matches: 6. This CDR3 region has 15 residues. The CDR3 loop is CASSLRREGHNEQFF. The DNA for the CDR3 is TGTGCCAGCAGCTTAAGAAGGGAGGGCCACAATGAGCAGTTCTTC.

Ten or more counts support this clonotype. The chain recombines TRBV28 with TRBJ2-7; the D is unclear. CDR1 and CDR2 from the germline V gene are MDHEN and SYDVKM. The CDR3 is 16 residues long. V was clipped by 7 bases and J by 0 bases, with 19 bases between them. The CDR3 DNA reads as TGTGCCAGCACCCCAGCGCGAGCACTGAGCTCCTACGAGCAGTACTTC. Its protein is CASTPARALSSYEQYF.

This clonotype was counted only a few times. Here the CDR3 reads CATSESVTSGRYNEQFF. The CDR3 DNA follows: TGTGCCACCAGTGAGTCCGTGACTAGCGGGCGATACAATGAGCAGTTCTTC. The chain joins TRBV24-1 to TRBJ2-1, with TRBD2 identical over 10 bases. The CDR3 consists of 17 residues. Losses at the gene ends were 4 bases for V and 4 bases for J; bases not matched to a gene: 9. Looked up from germline, CDR1 is KGHDR and CDR2 is SFDVKD.

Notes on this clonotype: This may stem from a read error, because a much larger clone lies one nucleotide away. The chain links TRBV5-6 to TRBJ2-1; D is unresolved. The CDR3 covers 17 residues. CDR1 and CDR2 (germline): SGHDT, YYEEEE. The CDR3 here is CASSLGVTRSSYNERFF. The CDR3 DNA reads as TGTGCCAGCAGCTTGGGGGTGACACGCAGCTCCTACAATGAGCGGTTCTTC.

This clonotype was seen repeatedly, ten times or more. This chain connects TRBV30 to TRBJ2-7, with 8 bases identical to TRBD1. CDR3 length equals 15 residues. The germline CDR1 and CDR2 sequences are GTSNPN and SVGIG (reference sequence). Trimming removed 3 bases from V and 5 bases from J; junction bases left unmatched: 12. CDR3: CAWSGTGGKVDEQYF. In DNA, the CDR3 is TGTGCCTGGAGCGGAACAGGGGGAAAGGTTGACGAGCAGTACTTC.

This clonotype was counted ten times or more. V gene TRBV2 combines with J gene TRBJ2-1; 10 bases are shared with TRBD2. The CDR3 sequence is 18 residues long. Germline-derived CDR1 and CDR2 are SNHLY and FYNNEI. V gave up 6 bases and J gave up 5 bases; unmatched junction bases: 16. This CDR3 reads CASSAGRIGLAGDNEQFF. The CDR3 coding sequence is TGTGCCAGCAGCGCCGGGAGGATAGGGCTAGCGGGGGACAATGAGCAGTTCTTC. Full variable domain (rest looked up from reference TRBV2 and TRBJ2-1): EPEVTQTPSHQVTQMGQEVILRCVPISNHLYFYWYRQILGQKVEFLVSFYNNEISEKSEIFDDQFSVERPDGSNFTLKIRSTKLEDSAMYFCASSAGRIGLAGDNEQFFGPGTRLTVL.